The 16 T cell receptor beta chains in this list originate from one sample, sequenced in a study of T cell changes during pregnancy in multiple sclerosis (dated by TCRdb to between 2019 and 2020). Libraries came from the immunoSEQ multiplex PCR assay. TCRdb mirrors the immuneACCESS table, restricted to in-frame sequences. Some clones are absent from its copies; in checked studies, under half trace to an unresolved V gene, and the reason for the others is unknown. The sample includes almost 35,000 clones, with about nine tenths observed a single time. The ten top clones hold under 15% of the sample. This specimen was CD8+ T cells from peripheral blood mononuclear cells, taken in the first trimester of pregnancy. These receptors were obtained from a female donor with multiple sclerosis, enrolled in a pregnancy study.

This chain uses TRBV27 with TRBJ2-1, with 11 bases fitting TRBD2. After removal of 2 bases from V and 3 bases from J, the junction contained 0 bases not matched to a gene. Per germline, CDR1 MNHEY and CDR2 SMNVEV (reference sequence). The CDR3 extends over 15 amino acids. Written as DNA, the CDR3 is TGTGCCAGCAGTTTACTAGCGGGGGGCTACAATGAGCAGTTCTTC. Translating gives CASSLLAGGYNEQFF.

The V and J genes are TRBV2 and TRBJ1-2; no definite D call. This CDR3 is 14 amino acids long. Germline V gene sequence: CDR1 SNHLY, CDR2 FYNNEI. V was cut by 11 bases and J by 5 bases, with 21 bases left in between. Here the CDR3 reads CAGDRVRGLYGYTF. The DNA for the CDR3 is TGTGCCGGAGATCGAGTAAGAGGTCTTTATGGCTACACCTTC.

The rearrangement uses TRBV28 and TRBJ2-7, with D unresolved. V lost 6 bases to trimming and J lost 4 bases, with 10 bases between them. The germline V gene has CDR1 MDHEN and CDR2 SYDVKM. The CDR3 sequence is 12 residues long. CDR3 amino acids: CASSHTVYEQYF. CDR3 bases: TGTGCCAGCAGCCACACCGTTTACGAGCAGTACTTC.

The CDR3 sequence is CASSSTHGQLADPYEQYF. The CDR3, as DNA: TGTGCCAGCAGCTCAACACACGGTCAACTAGCGGATCCCTACGAGCAGTACTTC. The chain carries TRBV7-9 and TRBJ2-7, with TRBD2 matching over 8 bases. The V gene's germline CDR1 is SEHNR and CDR2 FQNEAQ (reference sequence). V lost 4 bases, J lost 2 bases, and 16 bases stayed unmatched. The CDR3 is 18 residues long.

DNA for the CDR3: TGTGCCAGAAGCTTGGAGGTAGCCTCAGAGACCCAGTACTTC. Translation gives CARSLEVASETQYF. The J gene is TRBJ2-5, the V gene TRBV5-3; D remains unclear. TRBV5-3 is designated an ORF whose function remains uncertain. The CDR3 runs to 14 residues. Between the trimmed V and J ends, which lost 0 bases and 4 bases, there was a span of 10 bases.

The genes are TRBV27 and TRBJ2-1; 10 nucleotides agree with TRBD2. Germline CDR1 MNHEY, CDR2 SMNVEV (reference sequence). The CDR3 length is 13 residues. The ends lost 2 bases at V and 14 bases at J; junction bases unmatched: 6. CDR3 residues: CASSLGPSGREFF. The DNA for the CDR3 is TGTGCCAGCAGTTTAGGTCCAAGCGGGAGGGAGTTCTTC.

V is TRBV21-1 and J is TRBJ2-3; TRBD2 is the table's D call, not checked against the DNA. TRBV21-1 is termed a pseudogene. The CDR3 has 12 amino acids. The CDR3 region has the DNA TGTGCCAGCAGCAATGGGGGGGATACGCAGTATTTT. It codes for CASSNGGDTQYF.

The V call is TRBV6-1, the J call TRBJ2-1; 13 nucleotides align to TRBD2. The CDR3 runs to 15 residues. Germline CDR1 and CDR2: MNHNS and SASEGT. The trim removed 1 base at V and 7 bases at J, leaving 1 base unmatched. CDR3: CASSEGTSGSNEQFF. The CDR3 region has the DNA TGTGCCAGCAGTGAAGGGACTAGCGGGAGTAATGAGCAGTTCTTC.

The chain couples TRBV5-6 to TRBJ1-1; 7 nucleotides align to TRBD1. The CDR3 has 14 amino acids. Germline CDR1 is SGHDT and CDR2 is YYEEEE. J gave up 7 bases and V 4 bases, and 10 bases lay outside the gene matches. DNA of the CDR3: TGTGCCAGCAGCGAGGGACAGTCCAGGGGTGAAGCTTTCTTT. Translated: CASSEGQSRGEAFF.

V usage is TRBV7-2 and J usage is TRBJ1-1; D may be TRBD1 (6 bases). CDR3 length: 15 amino acids. The V gene's germline CDR1 is SGHTA and CDR2 FQGNSA. With 1 base removed from V and 2 bases from J, the gap between germline ends came to 11 bases. The CDR3 DNA reads as TGTGCCAGCAGCTTAGAGGGACACGAAAACACTGAAGCTTTCTTT. Amino acids: CASSLEGHENTEAFF.

The V call is TRBV27, the J call TRBJ2-3; 9 bases match TRBD2. V lost 7 bases to trimming and J lost 0 bases; unmatched junction nucleotides: 5. This CDR3 is 15 amino acids long. Germline lookup yields CDR1 MNHEY and CDR2 SMNVEV (reference sequence). CDR3 coding DNA: TGTGCCAGCACCGTTAGCGGGAGTAGCACAGATACGCAGTATTTT. Translated, it gives CASTVSGSSTDTQYF.

This clone was recorded once. V and J are TRBV30 and TRBJ1-2; D perhaps matches TRBD1 (5 bases). Germline CDR1 reads GTSNPN; CDR2 reads SVGIG (reference sequence). V lost 2 bases and J 5 bases, leaving 18 bases between the germline ends. This CDR3 is built from 15 residues. The CDR3 here is CAWSRSSGTQYGYTF. The DNA for the CDR3 is TGTGCCTGGAGTCGGTCCTCCGGGACTCAATATGGCTACACCTTC.

This clone was seen just once. This rearrangement joins TRBV7-6 to TRBJ1-3; TRBD1 is a possible D gene (5 bases). There are 15 residues in the CDR3. Germline assignment: CDR1 SGHVS and CDR2 FNYEAQ. V dropped 5 bases and J dropped 4 bases, with 15 bases sitting between them. This CDR3 is CASSTKGLSGNTIYF. CDR3 DNA sequence: TGTGCCAGCAGCACAAAGGGGCTCTCGGGAAACACCATATATTTT.

The CDR3 bases are TGTGCCAGCAGAGAATTTCTAGCGGCCAAACTGGCGGGCGAGCAGTACTTC. Residues: CASREFLAAKLAGEQYF. The chain uses TRBV6-1 and TRBJ2-7; 7 nucleotides line up with TRBD2. V lost 6 bases and J lost 6; bases outside the gene matches: 20. Germline loops: CDR1 MNHNS, CDR2 SASEGT. This CDR3 is 17 amino acids long.

This chain joins TRBV11-2 and TRBJ1-5; TRBD1 might be the D (5 bases). In germline, CDR1 is SGHAT, CDR2 FQNNGV. Trimming shortened V by 4 bases and J by 1 base, and 11 bases separated the two germline ends. CDR3 length: 15 residues. The CDR3 bases are TGTGCCAGCAGCTCCACGGGGGAGAGCAATCAGCCCCAGCATTTT. This gives the protein CASSSTGESNQPQHF.

The genes are TRBV7-8 and TRBJ2-5; a possible D gene is TRBD2 (6 bases). V lost 3 bases and J 1 base, leaving 9 bases between the germline ends. Germline V CDR1 and CDR2: SGHVS, FQNEAQ. The CDR3 is made up of 14 amino acids. Here the CDR3 reads CASSFPGGQETQYF. Here the CDR3 DNA reads TGTGCCAGCAGCTTCCCCGGGGGCCAAGAGACCCAGTACTTC.